This TCR beta chain originates from a study of cytomegalovirus exposure and HLA in healthy donors. Primers included in the PCR were 60 Vbeta and 13 Jbeta primers. Authors' data handling: About 12 million shared chains were among the 60 million to 80 million unique TCR beta chains that a later analysis counted. The protocol was immunoSEQ multiplex PCR, while the TCRdb copy is restricted to in-frame clones and leaves out a portion. That table is the source of V, J and clone size, and D and trimming were worked out from the DNA. The sample carries some 93,000 clones, approximately 68% recorded once. This clone was seen only once. This CDR3 spans 15 amino acids. With 1 base removed from V and 6 bases from J, the gap between germline ends came to 15 bases. Germline V gene sequence: CDR1 SEHNR, CDR2 FQNEAQ (reference sequence).

The chain is built from TRBV7-9 and TRBJ1-2; D might be TRBD1 (5 bases). The receptor was isolated from a boy between 10 and 17 years old in good health and CMV-seropositive. The specimen sequenced was PBMCs. The CDR3 DNA reads TGTGCCAGCAGCTTAGGGGTCCAGGGAAGCGATGGCTACACCTTC. Its translation: CASSLGVQGSDGYTF.